This TCR beta chain stems from a study of T cells after somatic rescue of genetic block. Some clones are missing from TCRdb's copy, which holds only in-frame ones; the method was immunoSEQ multiplex PCR. This sample yields 110,000 or so clones, of which about nine tenths are seen a single time; approximately 1.5% belongs to the top ten. Germline CDR1 and CDR2: MDHEN and SYDVKM. There are 14 residues in the CDR3. V lost 4 bases to trimming and J lost 3 bases, with 12 bases between them. The sequencing input was peripheral blood mononuclear cells (PBMCs). The genes are TRBV28 and TRBJ2-5, with D tentatively TRBD2 (6 bases). The TCR originated in a woman younger than 30. CDR3 nucleotide sequence: TGTGCCAGCAGTTCACTAGCCAGAGAAGAGACCCAGTACTTC. It encodes CASSSLAREETQYF.